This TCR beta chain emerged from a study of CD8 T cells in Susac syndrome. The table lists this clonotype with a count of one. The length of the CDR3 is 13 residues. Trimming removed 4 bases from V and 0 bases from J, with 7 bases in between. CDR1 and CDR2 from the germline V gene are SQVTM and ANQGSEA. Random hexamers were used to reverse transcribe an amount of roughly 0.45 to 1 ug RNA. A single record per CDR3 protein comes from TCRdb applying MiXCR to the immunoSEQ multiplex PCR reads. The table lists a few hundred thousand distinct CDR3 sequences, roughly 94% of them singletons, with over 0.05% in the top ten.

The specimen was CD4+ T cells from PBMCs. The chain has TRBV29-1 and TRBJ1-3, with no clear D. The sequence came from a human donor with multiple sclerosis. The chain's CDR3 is CSVAQSSGNTIYF. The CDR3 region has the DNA TGCAGCGTTGCACAGAGCTCTGGAAACACCATATATTTT.